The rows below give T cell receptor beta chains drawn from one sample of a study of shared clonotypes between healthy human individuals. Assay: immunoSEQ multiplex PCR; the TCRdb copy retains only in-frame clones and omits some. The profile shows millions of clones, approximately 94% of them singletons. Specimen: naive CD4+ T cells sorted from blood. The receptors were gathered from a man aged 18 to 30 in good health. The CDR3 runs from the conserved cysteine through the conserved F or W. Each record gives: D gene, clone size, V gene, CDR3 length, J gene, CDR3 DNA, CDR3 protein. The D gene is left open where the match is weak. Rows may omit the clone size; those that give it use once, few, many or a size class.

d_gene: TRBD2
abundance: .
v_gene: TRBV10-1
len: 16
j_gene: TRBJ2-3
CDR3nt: TGCGCCAGCAGTGTGACTAGCGGGTTGAGCACAGATACGCAGTATTTT
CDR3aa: CASSVTSGLSTDTQYF

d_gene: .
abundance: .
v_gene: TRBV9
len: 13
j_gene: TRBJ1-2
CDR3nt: TGTGCCAGCAGCGTGGACATTAACTATGGCTACACCTTC
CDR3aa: CASSVDINYGYTF

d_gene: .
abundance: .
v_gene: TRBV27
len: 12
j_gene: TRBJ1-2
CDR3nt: TGTGCCAGCAGTTCGTTGGTGGGGGGCTACACCTTC
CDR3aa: CASSSLVGGYTF

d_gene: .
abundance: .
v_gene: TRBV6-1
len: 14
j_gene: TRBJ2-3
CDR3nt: TGTGCCAGCTTCACGGGTATGCCCCCAGATACGCAGTATTTT
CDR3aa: CASFTGMPPDTQYF

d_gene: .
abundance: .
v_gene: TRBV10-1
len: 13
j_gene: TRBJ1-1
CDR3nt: TGCGCCAGCAGGTACAGGGAGAACACTGAAGCTTTCTTT
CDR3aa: CASRYRENTEAFF

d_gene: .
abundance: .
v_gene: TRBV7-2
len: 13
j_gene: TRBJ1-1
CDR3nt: TGTGCCAGCAGCTCGGGGCGGGACGCTGAAGCTTTCTTT
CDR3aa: CASSSGRDAEAFF

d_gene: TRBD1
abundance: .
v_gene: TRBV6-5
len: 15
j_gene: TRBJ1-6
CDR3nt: TGTGCCAGCAGTCCGGGCAGGGGGATCTATTCACCCCTCCACTTT
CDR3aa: CASSPGRGIYSPLHF

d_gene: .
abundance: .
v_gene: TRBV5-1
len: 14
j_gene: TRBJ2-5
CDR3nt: TGCGCCAGCAGCTTGGTGGAGATCCAAGAGACCCAGTACTTC
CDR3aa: CASSLVEIQETQYF

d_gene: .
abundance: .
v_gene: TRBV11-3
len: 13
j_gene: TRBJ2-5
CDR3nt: TGTGCCAGCAGCTTAGGGGAGCAAGAGACCCAGTACTTC
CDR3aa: CASSLGEQETQYF

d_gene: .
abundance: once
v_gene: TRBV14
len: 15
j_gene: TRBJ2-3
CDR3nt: TGTGCCAGCAGCCGAGGTTATACCTCCACAGATACGCAGTATTTT
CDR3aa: CASSRGYTSTDTQYF

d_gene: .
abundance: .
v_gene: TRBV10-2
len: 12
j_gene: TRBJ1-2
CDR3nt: TGCGCCAGCAGGGCAGGGAACTATGGCTACACCTTC
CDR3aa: CASRAGNYGYTF

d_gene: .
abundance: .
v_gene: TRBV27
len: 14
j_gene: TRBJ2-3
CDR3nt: TGTGCCAGCATGGATGGAGGGGGGCTTAGTACGCAGTATTTT
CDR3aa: CASMDGGGLSTQYF

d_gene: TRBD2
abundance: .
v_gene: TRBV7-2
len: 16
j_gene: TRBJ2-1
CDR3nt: TGTGCCAGCAGCTCCCCTGGGGGTAGCGGGAGGAATGAGCAGTTCTTC
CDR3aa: CASSSPGGSGRNEQFF

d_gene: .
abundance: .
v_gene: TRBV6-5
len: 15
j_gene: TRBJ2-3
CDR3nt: TGTGCCAGCAGTTACAGGGGGGCTGGCACAGATACGCAGTATTTT
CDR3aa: CASSYRGAGTDTQYF

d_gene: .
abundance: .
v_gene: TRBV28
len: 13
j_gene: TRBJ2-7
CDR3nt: TGTGCCAGCACCTCCGGCGGGATCTACGAGCAGTACTTC
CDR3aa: CASTSGGIYEQYF

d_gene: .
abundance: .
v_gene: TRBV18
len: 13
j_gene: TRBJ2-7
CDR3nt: TGTGCCAGCTCACCAGAGACAGGCTACGAGCAGTACTTC
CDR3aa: CASSPETGYEQYF

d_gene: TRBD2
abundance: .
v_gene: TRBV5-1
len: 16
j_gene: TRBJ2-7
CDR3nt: TGCGCCAGCAGCTTGGCCACTAGCGGGAGCTCCTACGAGCAGTACTTC
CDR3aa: CASSLATSGSSYEQYF

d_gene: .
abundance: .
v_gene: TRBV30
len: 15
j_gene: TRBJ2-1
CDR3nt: TGTGCCTGGAGTCCCCCCGGGCTACAATACAATGAGCAGTTCTTC
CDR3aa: CAWSPPGLQYNEQFF

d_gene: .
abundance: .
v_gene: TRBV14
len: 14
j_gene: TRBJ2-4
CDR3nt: TGTGCCAGCAGCCAAGGCCCAGGGTACAACATTCAGTACTTC
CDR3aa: CASSQGPGYNIQYF

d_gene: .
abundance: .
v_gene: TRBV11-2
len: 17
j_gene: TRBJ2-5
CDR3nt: TGTGCCAGCAGCTTAGATATCCGGGGATGGTACCAAGAGACCCAGTACTTC
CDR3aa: CASSLDIRGWYQETQYF

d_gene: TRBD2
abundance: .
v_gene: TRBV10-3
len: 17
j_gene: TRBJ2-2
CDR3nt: TGTGCCATCAGTGGAACCGGAGGACTAGCAGAAAGCGGGGAGCTGTTTTTT
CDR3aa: CAISGTGGLAESGELFF

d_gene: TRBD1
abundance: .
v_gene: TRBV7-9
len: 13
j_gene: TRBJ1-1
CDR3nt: TGTGCCAGCAGCATCAGGACAGGGGGCGAAGCTTTCTTT
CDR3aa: CASSIRTGGEAFF

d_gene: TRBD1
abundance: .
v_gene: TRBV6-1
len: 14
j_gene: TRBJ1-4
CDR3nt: TGTGCCAGTTGTCTGACAGGGGCTAATGAAAAACTGTTTTTT
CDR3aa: CASCLTGANEKLFF

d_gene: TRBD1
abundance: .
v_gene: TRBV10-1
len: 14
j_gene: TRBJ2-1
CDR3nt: TGCGCCAGCAGTGCGGGACAGAGCACCAATGAGCAGTTCTTC
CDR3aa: CASSAGQSTNEQFF

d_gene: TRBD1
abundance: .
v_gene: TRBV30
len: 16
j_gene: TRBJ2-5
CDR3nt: TGTGCCTGGTCTATTAAAACGTCACAGGGGGCTAGGGAGCAGTACTTC
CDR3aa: CAWSIKTSQGAREQYF

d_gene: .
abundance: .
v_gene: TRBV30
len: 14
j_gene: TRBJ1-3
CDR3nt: TGTGCCTGGGGTCCTGGGGGCTCTGGAAACACCATATATTTT
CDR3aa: CAWGPGGSGNTIYF

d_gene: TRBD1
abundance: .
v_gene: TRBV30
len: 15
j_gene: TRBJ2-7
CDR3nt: TGTGCCTGGAGTATCAGACAGGGGGCGCGGAGCGAGCAGTACTTC
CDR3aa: CAWSIRQGARSEQYF

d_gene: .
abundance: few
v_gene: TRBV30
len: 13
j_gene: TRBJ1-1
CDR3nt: TGTGCCTGGAACGGCGGGGCCAACACTGAAGCTTTCTTT
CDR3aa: CAWNGGANTEAFF

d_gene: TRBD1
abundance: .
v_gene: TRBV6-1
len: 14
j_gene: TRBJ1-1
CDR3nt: TGTGCCAGCAGTGCCGTGGACAGGGTCACTGAAGCTTTCTTT
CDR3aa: CASSAVDRVTEAFF

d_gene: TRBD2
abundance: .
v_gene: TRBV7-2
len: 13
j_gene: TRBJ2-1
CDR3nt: TGTGCCTCCCAGACTAGCGGGACCAATGAGCAGTTCTTC
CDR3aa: CASQTSGTNEQFF

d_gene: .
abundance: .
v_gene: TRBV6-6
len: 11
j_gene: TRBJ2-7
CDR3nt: TGTGCCAGCACCCTGAGGTACGAGCAGTACTTC
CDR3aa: CASTLRYEQYF

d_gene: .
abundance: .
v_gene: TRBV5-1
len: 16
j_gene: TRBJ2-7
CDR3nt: TGCGCCAGCAGCTTGGATTCAGGACAGTGGACCTACGAGCAGTACTTC
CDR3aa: CASSLDSGQWTYEQYF

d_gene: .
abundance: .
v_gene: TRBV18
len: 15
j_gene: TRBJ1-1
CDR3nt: TGTGCCAGCTCAAGGGGGAAAGAAAGGAACACTGAAGCTTTCTTT
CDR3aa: CASSRGKERNTEAFF

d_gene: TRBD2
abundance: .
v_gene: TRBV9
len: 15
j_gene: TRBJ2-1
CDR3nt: TGTGCCAGCAGCCGGGAGCGGGAGAGCTACAATGAGCAGTTCTTC
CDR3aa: CASSRERESYNEQFF

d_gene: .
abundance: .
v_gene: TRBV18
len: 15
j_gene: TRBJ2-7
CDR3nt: TGTGCCAGCTCACCCTCGGCGGGGGCAGCCTACGAGCAGTACTTC
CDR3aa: CASSPSAGAAYEQYF

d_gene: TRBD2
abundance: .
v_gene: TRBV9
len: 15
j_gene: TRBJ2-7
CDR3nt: TGTGCCAGCAGCGTAGGCAGCGGGAGCTCCTACGAGCAGTACTTC
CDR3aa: CASSVGSGSSYEQYF

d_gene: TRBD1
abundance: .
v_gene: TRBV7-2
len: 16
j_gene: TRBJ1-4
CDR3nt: TGTGCCAGCAGCTTGATAGGGGGCGTTAGTAATGAAAAACTGTTTTTT
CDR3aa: CASSLIGGVSNEKLFF

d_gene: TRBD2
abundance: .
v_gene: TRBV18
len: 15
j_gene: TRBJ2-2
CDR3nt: TGTGCCAGCTCTCCCGGGACTAGCGGAGCGGGGGAGCTGTTTTTT
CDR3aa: CASSPGTSGAGELFF

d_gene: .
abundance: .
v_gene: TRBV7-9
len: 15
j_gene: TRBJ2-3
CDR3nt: TGTGCCAGCAGCTTATACAGAACTAGCACAGATACGCAGTATTTT
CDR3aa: CASSLYRTSTDTQYF

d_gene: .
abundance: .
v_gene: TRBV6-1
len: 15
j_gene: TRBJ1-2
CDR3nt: TGTGCCAGCAGGGTACCGGGACCGTTGAATGGTGGCTACACCTTC
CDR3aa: CASRVPGPLNGGYTF